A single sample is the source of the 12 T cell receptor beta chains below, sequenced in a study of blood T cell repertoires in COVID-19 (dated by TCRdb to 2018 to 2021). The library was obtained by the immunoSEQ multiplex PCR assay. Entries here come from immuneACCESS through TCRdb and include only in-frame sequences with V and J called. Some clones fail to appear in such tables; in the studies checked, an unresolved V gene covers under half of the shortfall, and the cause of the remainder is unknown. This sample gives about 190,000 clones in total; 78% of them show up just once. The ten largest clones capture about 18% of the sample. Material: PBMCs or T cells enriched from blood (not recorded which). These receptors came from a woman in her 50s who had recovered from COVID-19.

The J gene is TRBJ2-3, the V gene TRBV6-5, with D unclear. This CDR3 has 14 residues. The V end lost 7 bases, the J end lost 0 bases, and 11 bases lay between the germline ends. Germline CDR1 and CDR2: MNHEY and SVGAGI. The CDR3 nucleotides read TGTGCCAGCACTGTGACACACAGCACAGATACGCAGTATTTT. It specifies CASTVTHSTDTQYF.

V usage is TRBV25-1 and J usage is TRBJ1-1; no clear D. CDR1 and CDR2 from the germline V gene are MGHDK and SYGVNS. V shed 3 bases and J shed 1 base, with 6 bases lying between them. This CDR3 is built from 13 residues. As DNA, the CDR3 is TGTGCCAGCAGTGAGGAGGGGAACACTGAAGCTTTCTTT. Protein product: CASSEEGNTEAFF.

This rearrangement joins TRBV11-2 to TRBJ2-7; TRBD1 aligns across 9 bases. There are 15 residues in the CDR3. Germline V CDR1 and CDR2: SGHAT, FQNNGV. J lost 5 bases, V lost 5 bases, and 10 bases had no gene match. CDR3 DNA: TGTGCCAGCAGCGATACAGGGGGCGCTTACCACGAGCAGTACTTC. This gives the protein CASSDTGGAYHEQYF.

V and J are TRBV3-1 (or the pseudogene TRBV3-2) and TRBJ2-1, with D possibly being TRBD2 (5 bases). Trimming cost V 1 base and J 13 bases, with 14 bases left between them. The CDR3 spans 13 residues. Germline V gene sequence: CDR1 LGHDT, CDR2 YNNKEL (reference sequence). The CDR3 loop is CASSQGVLEAQFF. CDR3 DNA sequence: TGTGCCAGCAGCCAAGGGGTACTAGAGGCCCAGTTCTTC.

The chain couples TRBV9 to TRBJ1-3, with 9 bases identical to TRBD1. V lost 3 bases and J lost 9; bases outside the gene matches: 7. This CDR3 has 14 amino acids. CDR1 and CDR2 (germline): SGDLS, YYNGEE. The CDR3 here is CASSAGQGGGTIYF. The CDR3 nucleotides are TGTGCCAGCAGCGCGGGACAGGGTGGGGGCACCATATATTTT.

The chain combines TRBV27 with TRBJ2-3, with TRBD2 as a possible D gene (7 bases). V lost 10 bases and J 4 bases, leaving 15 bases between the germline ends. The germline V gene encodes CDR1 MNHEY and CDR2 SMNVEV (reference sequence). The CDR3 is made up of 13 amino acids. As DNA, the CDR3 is TGTGCCACTGGGGGCGGGAGCGCAGATACGCAGTATTTT. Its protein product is CATGGGSADTQYF.

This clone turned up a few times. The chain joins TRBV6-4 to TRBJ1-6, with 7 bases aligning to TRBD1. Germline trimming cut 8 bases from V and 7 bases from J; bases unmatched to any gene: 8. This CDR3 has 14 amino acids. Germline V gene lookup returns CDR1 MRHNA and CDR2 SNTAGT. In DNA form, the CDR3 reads TGTGCCAGCCGGGCCGGGACAGTCAATTCACCCCTCCACTTT. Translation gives CASRAGTVNSPLHF.

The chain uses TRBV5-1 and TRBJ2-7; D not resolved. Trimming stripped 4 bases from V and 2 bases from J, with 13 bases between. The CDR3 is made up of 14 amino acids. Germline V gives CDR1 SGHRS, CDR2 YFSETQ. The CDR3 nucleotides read TGCGCCAGCAGCATTTCGACTGCCGCCTACGAGCAGTACTTC. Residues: CASSISTAAYEQYF.

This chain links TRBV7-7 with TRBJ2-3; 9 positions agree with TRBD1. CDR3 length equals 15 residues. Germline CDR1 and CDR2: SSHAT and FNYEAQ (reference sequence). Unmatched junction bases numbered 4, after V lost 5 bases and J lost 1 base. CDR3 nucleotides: TGTGCCAGCAGCCAGGGACAGGGAGGCACAGATACGCAGTATTTT. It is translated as CASSQGQGGTDTQYF.

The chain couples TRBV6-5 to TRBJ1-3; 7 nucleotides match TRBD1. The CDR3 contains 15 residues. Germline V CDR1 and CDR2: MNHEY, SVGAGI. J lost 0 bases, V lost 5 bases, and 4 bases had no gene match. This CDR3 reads CASSRQGDSGNTIYF. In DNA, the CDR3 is TGTGCCAGCAGTCGACAGGGAGACTCTGGAAACACCATATATTTT.

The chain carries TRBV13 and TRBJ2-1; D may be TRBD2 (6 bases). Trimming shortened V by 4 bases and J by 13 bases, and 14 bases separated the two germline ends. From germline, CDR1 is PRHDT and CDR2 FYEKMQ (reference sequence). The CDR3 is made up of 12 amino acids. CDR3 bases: TGTGCCAGCAGCTCTACGACTAGACCCCAGTTCTTC. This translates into CASSSTTRPQFF.

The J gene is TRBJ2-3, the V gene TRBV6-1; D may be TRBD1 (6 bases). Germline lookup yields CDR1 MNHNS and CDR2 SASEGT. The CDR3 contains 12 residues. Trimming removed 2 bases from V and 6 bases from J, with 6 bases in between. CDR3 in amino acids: CASSERGDTQYF. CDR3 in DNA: TGTGCCAGCAGTGAAAGGGGGGATACGCAGTATTTT.